What follows describes a single T cell receptor (beta chain). There is no known antigen for this receptor. The germline V gene supplies CDR1 KGHSH and CDR2 LQKENI. Including cysteine and phenylalanine, the CDR3 has 16 amino acids. The protein alone is recorded here. These data belong to a study of T cells expressing NK-cell markers (dated by TCRdb to about 2020). For the study in its entirety: Three sorted T-cell subsets (CD3+CD56+NKG2C+, CD3+CD56+NKG2C- and CD3+CD56-NKG2C+) from fewer than 10 donors had their TCR beta-chain repertoires profiled. Among the eight sequenced donors, only one was HCMV-seronegative, while the other seven were HCMV-seropositive. All eight donors whose samples were sequenced were randomly selected healthy volunteers, three of them men and five women. The libraries were sequenced on Illumina HiSeq 2000/2500, MiSeq or NextSeq, producing 2 x 150 bp reads.

A commercial ELISA kit detecting HCMV-specific IgG in serum was used to determine HCMV serostatus. Ficoll density gradient centrifugation was used to isolate peripheral blood mononuclear cells from blood. Points the paper makes about the study in general: For several donors, the dominant CD3+CD56+NKG2C+ clonotypes were among the top 10 CD8+ clonotypes and accounted for 1.0-7.0% of CD8+ T cells. Whether the expanded NKG2C-expressing T cell clones were specific for HCMV antigens was left unclear. Those dominant clonotypes were again the most abundant among CD3+CD56-NKG2C+ cells in a few donors, at about 25-60.1%.

The instrument given in TCRdb is Illumina HiSeq 2000. The TCR beta cDNA libraries were made using 5'RACE template switching, a step that added both a universal primer site and unique molecular identifiers. Synthesis of cDNA was primed from the TCR beta constant segment and was followed by two consecutive PCR amplification steps. In the paper's pipeline: Reads were demultiplexed and grouped by UMI with MIGEC, and clonotypes were assembled and quantified with MiTCR. To exclude erroneous sequences, only TCR cDNA sequences supported by at least two reads were retained. The tcR package was used for downstream repertoire analysis, and clonotypes were matched across fractions by CDR3 nucleotide sequence plus V segment. VDJmatch was used to annotate antigen specificity against VDJdb, with one amino acid substitution in CDR3 allowed. Based on TCRdb reprocessing of the reads, there is one entry per CDR3 protein sequence, and DNA is missing. TCRdb's processing, not the authors' own work, is the source of the V and J calls. In this sample's table one finds 300,000 or so distinct CDR3 sequences. The ten largest make up 4% to 4.5% of the sample.

The chain links TRBV18 with TRBJ1-6. The specimen sequenced was blood T cells: a sorted CD56 or NKG2C T cell subset, CD4+ or CD8+ T cells, or bulk PBMC T cells (not recorded which). The clonotype was recovered from a woman between 18 and 70 years old in good health. The CDR3 protein: CASSRQGNGYNSPLHF.